The clone carrying this T cell receptor beta chain was seen a few times. What it binds is unknown. The 5'RACE method, run with constant-segment primers, produced TCR alpha and TCR beta cDNA libraries (carrying sample barcodes and UMIs). TCRdb recomputed calls from the 5' RACE reads with MiXCR, one row per CDR3 protein. The sample carries hundreds of thousands of distinct CDR3 sequences, 17% recorded once. The record originates from a study of T-cell memory formation after mild COVID-19. Study overall: Across donors, TCR clusters were largely donor specific.

General study points: From day 15 to 85, contracting clones were balanced between CD4 and CD8, whereas later expanders leaned toward CD4+. Largely, contracting CD4+ clones fell within CM and EM, and contracting CD8+ clones within EMRA.

The TCR sequence derives from an adult woman who had mild COVID-19 (a few samples of this study predate the infection). Cell type and time point are not known. The sequenced sample was PBMCs or a T cell subset sorted from them (not recorded which).

CDR3 amino acids: CASSYRASGRGELFF. The CDR3 region has the DNA TGTGCCAGCAGTTACAGGGCTAGCGGGAGAGGGGAGCTGTTTTTT. J is TRBJ2-2 and V is TRBV6-5; TRBD2 aligns across 10 bases. The V and J ends lost 2 bases and 8 bases, in that order; junction bases with no gene match: 5. CDR1 and CDR2 from the germline V gene are MNHEY and SVGAGI. This CDR3 has 15 residues.